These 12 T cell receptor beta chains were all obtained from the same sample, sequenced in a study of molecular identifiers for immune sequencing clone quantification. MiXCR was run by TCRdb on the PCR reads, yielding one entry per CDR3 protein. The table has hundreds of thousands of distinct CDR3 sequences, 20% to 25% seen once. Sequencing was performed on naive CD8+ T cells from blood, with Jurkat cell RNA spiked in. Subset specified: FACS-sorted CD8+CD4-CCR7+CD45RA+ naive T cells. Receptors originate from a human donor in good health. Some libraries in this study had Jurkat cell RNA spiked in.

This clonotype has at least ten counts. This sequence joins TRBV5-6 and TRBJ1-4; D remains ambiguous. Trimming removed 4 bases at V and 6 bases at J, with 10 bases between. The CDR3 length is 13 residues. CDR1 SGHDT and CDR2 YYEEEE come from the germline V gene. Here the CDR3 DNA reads TGTGCCAGCAGCCATGACATGGATGAAAAACTGTTTTTT. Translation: CASSHDMDEKLFF.

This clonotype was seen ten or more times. CDR3 in DNA: TGTGCCAGCAGCCCCAGTCGGACGAACACCGGGGAGCTGTTTTTT. Its translation is CASSPSRTNTGELFF. The rearrangement joins TRBV14 to TRBJ2-2, with no clear D. V shed 4 bases and J shed 0 bases, with 9 bases lying between them. CDR3 length: 15 amino acids. Germline CDR1 is SGHDN and CDR2 is FVKESK.

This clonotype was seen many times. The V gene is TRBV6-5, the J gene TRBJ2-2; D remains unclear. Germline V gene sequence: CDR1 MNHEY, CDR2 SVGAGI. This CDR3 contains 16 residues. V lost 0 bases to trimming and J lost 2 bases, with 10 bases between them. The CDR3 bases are TGTGCCAGCAGTTACTCCCATGGCACCAACACCGGGGAGCTGTTTTTT. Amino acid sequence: CASSYSHGTNTGELFF.

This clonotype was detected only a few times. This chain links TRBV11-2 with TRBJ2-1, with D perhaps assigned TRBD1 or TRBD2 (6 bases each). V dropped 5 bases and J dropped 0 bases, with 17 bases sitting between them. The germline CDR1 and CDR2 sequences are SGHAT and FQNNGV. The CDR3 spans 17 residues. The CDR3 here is CASSRGPGRSSYNEQFF. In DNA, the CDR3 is TGTGCCAGCAGCCGGGGGCCGGGACGGAGCTCCTACAATGAGCAGTTCTTC.

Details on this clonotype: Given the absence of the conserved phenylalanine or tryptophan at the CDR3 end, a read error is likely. This chain's CDR3 is CASSQEGGRADNEQFI. In nucleotides, the CDR3 is TGTGCCAGCAGCCAAGAAGGCGGGAGGGCCGACAATGAGCAGTTCATC. The rearrangement joins TRBV4-2 to TRBJ2-1; 9 positions match TRBD2. The CDR3 is 16 amino acids. CDR1 LGHNA and CDR2 YNFKEQ come from the germline V gene. V was clipped by 0 bases and J by 5 bases; unmatched bases: 5.

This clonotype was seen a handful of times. CDR3 coding DNA: TGCGCCAGCAGCCAAGATCTGGGACAGGGGGCGTTAGAGCAGTACTTC. Translated: CASSQDLGQGALEQYF. The chain employs TRBV4-3 and TRBJ2-7; TRBD1 aligns across 12 bases. Germline assignment: CDR1 LGHNA and CDR2 YSLEER. The CDR3 extends over 16 amino acids. Unmatched junction bases numbered 7, after V lost 0 bases and J lost 7 bases.

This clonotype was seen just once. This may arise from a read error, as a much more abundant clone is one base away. The DNA for the CDR3 is TGTGCCAGCGCCCCGGCGGGAGCTCGCCGGGAGACCCAGTACTTC. Protein: CASAPAGARRETQYF. The chain links TRBV28 to TRBJ2-5; TRBD2 matches 7 bases. Per germline, CDR1 MDHEN and CDR2 SYDVKM. The CDR3 is 15 amino acids. After removal of 8 bases from V and 5 bases from J, the junction contained 14 bases not matched to a gene.

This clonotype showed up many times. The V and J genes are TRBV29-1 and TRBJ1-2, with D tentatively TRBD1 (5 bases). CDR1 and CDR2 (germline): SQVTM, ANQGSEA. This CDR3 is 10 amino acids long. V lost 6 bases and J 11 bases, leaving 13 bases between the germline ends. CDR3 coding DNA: TGCAGCGTACTACCGACAGATTACACCTTC. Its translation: CSVLPTDYTF.

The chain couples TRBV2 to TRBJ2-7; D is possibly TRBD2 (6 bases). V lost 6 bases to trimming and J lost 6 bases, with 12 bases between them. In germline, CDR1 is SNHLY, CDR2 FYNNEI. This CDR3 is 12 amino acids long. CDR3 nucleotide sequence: TGTGCCAGCAGCCGAGCGGGCCGCGAGCAGTACTTC. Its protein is CASSRAGREQYF.

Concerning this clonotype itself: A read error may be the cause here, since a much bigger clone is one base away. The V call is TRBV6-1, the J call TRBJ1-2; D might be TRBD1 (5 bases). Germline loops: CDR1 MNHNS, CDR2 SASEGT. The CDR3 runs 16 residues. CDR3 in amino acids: CASSERGYLVDYGYAF. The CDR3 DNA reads TGTGCCAGCAGTGAACGGGGGTACTTGGTAGACTATGGCTACGCCTTC.

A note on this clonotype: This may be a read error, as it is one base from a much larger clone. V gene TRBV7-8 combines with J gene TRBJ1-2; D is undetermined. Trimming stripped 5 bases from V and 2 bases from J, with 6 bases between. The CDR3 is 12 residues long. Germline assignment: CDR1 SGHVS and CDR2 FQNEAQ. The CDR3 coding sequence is TGTGCCAGCAGCGCGGAGAACTATGGCTACACCTTC. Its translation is CASSAENYGYTF.

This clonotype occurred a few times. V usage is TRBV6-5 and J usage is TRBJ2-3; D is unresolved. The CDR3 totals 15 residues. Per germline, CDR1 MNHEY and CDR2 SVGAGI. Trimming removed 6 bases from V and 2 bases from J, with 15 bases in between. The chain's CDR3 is CASSPGVRYTDTQYF. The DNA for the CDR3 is TGTGCCAGCAGCCCTGGGGTTAGGTACACAGATACGCAGTATTTT.